The 17 T cell receptor beta chains given below trace back to one sample, sequenced in a study of post-analysis software for immune sequencing data. General study points: Relative to controls, patients had about five TRBV segments at higher frequency, with TRBV5-6, TRBV5-1 and TRBV20-1 among these.

Built from TCR beta cDNA, the libraries had unique molecular identifiers in them. Each CDR3 protein is one row after TCRdb ran MiXCR on the PCR reads. In the table there are fewer than 700,000 distinct CDR3 sequences, 44% of which are singletons. These receptors have no known antigen. The sequenced sample was blood. Receptor source: a girl under 18 with multiple sclerosis.

This clonotype turned up a few times. This chain links TRBV7-9 with TRBJ1-5; no definite D call. Germline assignment: CDR1 SEHNR and CDR2 FQNEAQ (reference sequence). CDR3 size: 14 residues. Trimming stripped 1 base from V and 7 bases from J, with 11 bases between. CDR3 nucleotide sequence: TGTGCCAGCAGCTTAGGGAGGGTGTGGCAGCCCCAGCATTTT. Encoded protein: CASSLGRVWQPQHF.

V and J are TRBV12-3 or TRBV12-4 and TRBJ2-3, with D hard to call. V was shortened by 9 bases and J by 2 bases, with 18 bases between the two germline ends. This CDR3 spans 15 amino acids. Here the CDR3 DNA reads TGTGCCAGTTATAAAGAGATGGGGTACACAGATACGCAGTATTTT. Encoded protein: CASYKEMGYTDTQYF.

This clonotype was observed a few times. This chain uses TRBV5-1 with TRBJ2-7, with D maybe TRBD2 (5 bases). Deletions cut 0 bases from V and 3 bases from J, with 13 bases between. The CDR3 is 15 amino acids. CDR1 is SGHRS and CDR2 is YFSETQ in the germline V gene. The CDR3 spells CASSLDGSGIYEQYF. CDR3 sequence (DNA): TGCGCCAGCAGCTTGGATGGCTCGGGGATCTACGAGCAGTACTTC.

The V gene is TRBV10-3, the J gene TRBJ2-5; no clear D gene. The V gene's germline CDR1 is ENHRY and CDR2 SYGVKD. There are 13 residues in the CDR3. The V gene lost 0 bases and the J gene lost 5 bases, with 7 bases spanning the gap. CDR3 protein: CAISESSVETQYF. The CDR3 nucleotides read TGTGCCATCAGTGAGTCGAGCGTGGAGACCCAGTACTTC.

The chain is built from TRBV12-3 or TRBV12-4 and TRBJ1-6; D not certain. The CDR3 spans 13 residues. The V and J ends lost 8 bases and 10 bases respectively, with 15 bases between them. The CDR3 region is CASAPQTRSPLHF. CDR3 coding DNA: TGTGCCAGCGCCCCCCAAACGAGGTCACCCCTCCACTTT.

This chain connects TRBV12-3 or TRBV12-4 to TRBJ2-4; D gene uncertain. The CDR3 has 14 amino acids. Trimming cost V 4 bases and J 5 bases, with 12 bases left between them. The CDR3 reads CASSSPTLENIQYF. In DNA form, the CDR3 reads TGTGCCAGCAGTTCACCGACGCTAGAAAACATTCAGTACTTC.

The sample holds one count of this clonotype. This rearrangement joins TRBV3-1 to TRBJ1-2; weak D call: TRBD1 (5 bases). The germline V and J ends were trimmed by 0 bases and 4 bases, with 12 bases remaining between them. In germline, CDR1 is LGHDT, CDR2 YNNKEL (reference sequence). This CDR3 has 15 residues. Here the CDR3 DNA reads TGTGCCAGCAGCCAAGACGGTGGAGGGGCCTATGGCTACACCTTC. Its protein product is CASSQDGGGAYGYTF.

This rearrangement joins TRBV20-1 to TRBJ2-5; D is ambiguous. CDR1 and CDR2 (germline): DFQATT, SNEGSKA (reference sequence). The ends were cut back, 6 bases at V and 5 bases at J, with 7 bases in the middle. CDR3 length: 10 residues. CDR3 nucleotide sequence: TGCAGTGCGGTGGGGGAGACCCAGTACTTC. As protein: CSAVGETQYF.

The rearrangement links TRBV6-5 to TRBJ1-2; D unresolved. The germline V and J ends were trimmed by 0 bases and 4 bases, with 9 bases remaining between them. The CDR3 length is 14 residues. Germline CDR1 reads MNHEY; CDR2 reads SVGAGI. The CDR3 reads CASSYSRTVYGYTF. The CDR3 nucleotides read TGTGCCAGCAGTTACTCGAGGACTGTCTATGGCTACACCTTC.

The chain joins TRBV4-1 to TRBJ1-6; no definite D call. With 0 bases removed from V and 5 bases from J, the gap between germline ends came to 11 bases. The V gene's germline CDR1 is MGHRA and CDR2 YSYEKL. The CDR3 totals 16 residues. CDR3 in DNA: TGCGCCAGCAGCCAAGATGTTGAAGGACATAATTCACCCCTCCACTTT. Translation gives CASSQDVEGHNSPLHF.

V is TRBV28 and J is TRBJ2-5; no firm D call. CDR3 length: 15 residues. V was pared by 4 bases and J by 2 bases, with 14 bases between. Germline CDR1 MDHEN, CDR2 SYDVKM. The DNA for the CDR3 is TGTGCCAGCAGTTCCTTGCTGGCAAAACAAGAGACCCAGTACTTC. Translating gives CASSSLLAKQETQYF.

This rearrangement joins TRBV6-6 to TRBJ1-2; 11 positions agree with TRBD1. CDR1 and CDR2 from the germline V gene are MNHNY and SVGAGI (reference sequence). This CDR3 comprises 16 residues. V lost 3 bases and J lost 4; bases outside the gene matches: 7. CDR3: CASSYGTGGFSYGYTF. The CDR3, as DNA: TGTGCCAGCAGTTATGGGACAGGGGGATTTAGCTATGGCTACACCTTC.

The rearrangement joins TRBV7-2 to TRBJ2-7, with 7 bases lining up with TRBD1. Trimming at V came to 5 bases and at J to 4 bases, leaving 5 bases not matched to a gene. CDR3 length: 13 amino acids. Germline V CDR1 and CDR2: SGHTA, FQGNSA. CDR3 loop: CASSQGTAYEQYF. In DNA form, the CDR3 reads TGTGCCAGCAGCCAAGGGACAGCTTACGAGCAGTACTTC.

The chain couples TRBV9 to TRBJ1-4; weak D call: TRBD1 (6 bases). The ends were cut back, 3 bases at V and 8 bases at J, with 8 bases in the middle. Germline CDR1 and CDR2: SGDLS and YYNGEE. This CDR3 comprises 12 residues. The CDR3 protein is CASSAGTEKLFF. For the CDR3, the DNA is TGTGCCAGCAGCGCCGGGACAGAAAAACTGTTTTTT.

The chain combines TRBV13 with TRBJ2-3; D not resolved. There are 14 residues in the CDR3. The V end was cut by 6 bases, the J end by 0 bases, with 10 bases between. Germline assignment: CDR1 PRHDT and CDR2 FYEKMQ (reference sequence). The CDR3 region is CASSSFPSTDTQYF. The CDR3 DNA sequence: TGTGCCAGCAGTTCCTTTCCTAGCACAGATACGCAGTATTTT.

The J gene is TRBJ1-1, the V gene TRBV29-1, with D possibly matching TRBD1 (5 bases). Germline V lookup: CDR1 SQVTM, CDR2 ANQGSEA. Deletions cut 3 bases from V and 3 bases from J, with 8 bases between. The length of the CDR3 is 12 residues. Here the CDR3 DNA reads TGCAGCGTTGAGAGACAGTACACTGAAGCTTTCTTT. Translation: CSVERQYTEAFF.

In DNA form, the CDR3 reads TGTGCCAGCACCATCGAGGGAGAGACCCAGTACTTC. This codes for CASTIEGETQYF. The chain employs TRBV12-3 or TRBV12-4 and TRBJ2-5; a weak D match, TRBD2 (5 bases). The CDR3 consists of 12 residues. Trimming removed 7 bases at V and 4 bases at J, with 10 bases between.